This TCR beta chain was recovered during a study of glioma-infiltrating T cells. Notes on the study in general: CDR3 overlap between tissue and blood was very small. Tissue-blood divergence was below expectation in non-neoplastic patients, above in gliomas.

Only a few counts were recorded for this clonotype. Its matching antigen is unknown. Since a much larger clone is just one base distant, this may be a read error. The germline V gene encodes CDR1 LGHNA and CDR2 YNFKEQ. The CDR3 consists of 17 residues. V shed 5 bases and J 2 bases; nucleotides not matched to a gene: 10. The iRepertoire nested amplicon-rescue multiplex PCR amplified TCR alpha and beta CDR3s from RNA. Input was roughly 85-450 ng of tissue mRNA or PBMC total RNA. One entry per CDR3 protein, called by TCRdb with MiXCR from the multiplex PCR reads. The table shows approximately 190,000 distinct CDR3 sequences, with 30% to 40% occurring only once.

This clonotype was obtained from a human donor with low-grade glioma or glioblastoma, undergoing nonglioma brain surgery, or in good health (not recorded which). V is TRBV4-2 and J is TRBJ1-1, with 11 positions matching TRBD1. The sequenced material came from glioma tissue, nonneoplastic brain tissue, or PBMCs (not recorded which). CDR3 coding DNA: TGTGCCAGCAGCTATGCCCCCGGACAGGGGGCCAACACTGAAGCTTTCTTT. It specifies CASSYAPGQGANTEAFF.